This TCR beta chain was documented in a study of cytomegalovirus exposure and HLA in healthy donors. Study outcomes and limitations: One later analysis, an examination of the approximately 120 validation repertoires, found that first-cohort TCR clusters tended to co-occur in them. CMV antigen specificity of three CMV-associated chains was confirmed in vitro.

The V gene lost 1 base and the J gene lost 14 bases, with 15 bases spanning the gap. The CDR3 has 13 amino acids. Germline V gene sequence: CDR1 MNHNS, CDR2 SASEGT. As to this clone: Its specificity is not known.

TCRdb keeps only in-frame clones here, not all; method: immunoSEQ multiplex PCR. The repertoire holds approximately 270,000 clones, with about 90% as singletons. The sequence was obtained from a woman aged 18-29 years in good health and CMV-seronegative. The sequencing sample was made of PBMCs. The J gene is TRBJ1-5, the V gene TRBV6-1, with D perhaps TRBD1 (5 bases). The CDR3 protein is CASSEDRGSVEHF. CDR3 DNA: TGTGCCAGCAGTGAAGACCGGGGGTCGGTAGAGCATTTT.